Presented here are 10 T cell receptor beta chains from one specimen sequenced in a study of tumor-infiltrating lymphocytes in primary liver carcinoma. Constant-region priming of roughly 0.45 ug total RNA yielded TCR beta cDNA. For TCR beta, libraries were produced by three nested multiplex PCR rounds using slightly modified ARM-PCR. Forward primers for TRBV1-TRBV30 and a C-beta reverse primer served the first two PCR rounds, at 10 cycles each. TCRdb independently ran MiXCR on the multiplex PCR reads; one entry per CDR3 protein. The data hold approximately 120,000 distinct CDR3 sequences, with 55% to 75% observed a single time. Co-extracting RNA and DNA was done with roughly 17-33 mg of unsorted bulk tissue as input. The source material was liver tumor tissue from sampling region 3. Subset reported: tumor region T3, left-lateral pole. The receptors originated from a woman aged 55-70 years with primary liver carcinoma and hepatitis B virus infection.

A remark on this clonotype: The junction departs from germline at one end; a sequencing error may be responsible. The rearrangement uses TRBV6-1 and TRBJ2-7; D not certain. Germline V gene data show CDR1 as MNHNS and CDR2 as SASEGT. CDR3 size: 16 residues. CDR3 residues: CASSTTWARCSYEQCF. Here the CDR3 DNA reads TGTGCCAGCAGTACTACATGGGCCCGCTGCTCCTACGAGCAGTGCTTC.

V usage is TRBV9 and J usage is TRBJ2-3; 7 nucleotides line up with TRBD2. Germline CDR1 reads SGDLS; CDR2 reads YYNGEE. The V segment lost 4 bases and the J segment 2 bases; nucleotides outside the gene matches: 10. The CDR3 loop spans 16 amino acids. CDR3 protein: CASSFTSEGSTDTQYF. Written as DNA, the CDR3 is TGTGCCAGCAGCTTTACTAGCGAGGGCTCCACAGATACGCAGTATTTT.

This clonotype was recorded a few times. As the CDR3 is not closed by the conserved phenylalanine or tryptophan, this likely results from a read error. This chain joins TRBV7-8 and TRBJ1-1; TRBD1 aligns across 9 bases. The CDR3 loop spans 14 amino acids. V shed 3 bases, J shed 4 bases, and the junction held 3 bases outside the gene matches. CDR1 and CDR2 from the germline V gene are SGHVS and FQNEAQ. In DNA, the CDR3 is TGTGCCAGCAGCTTCCAGACAGGGGGCACTGAAGCTTTCTCT. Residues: CASSFQTGGTEAFS.

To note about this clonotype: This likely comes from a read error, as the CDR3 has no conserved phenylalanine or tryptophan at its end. The DNA for the CDR3 is TGCGCCAGCAGTTTACTAGCGAGAGTATACAATGAGCAGTTCTTA. It codes for CASSLLARVYNEQFL. The V and J genes are TRBV5-1 and TRBJ2-1; 7 nucleotides align to TRBD2. Trimming took 5 bases from V and 4 from J; bases not matched to a gene: 9. The CDR3 length is 15 residues. Germline V gene lookup returns CDR1 SGHRS and CDR2 YFSETQ.

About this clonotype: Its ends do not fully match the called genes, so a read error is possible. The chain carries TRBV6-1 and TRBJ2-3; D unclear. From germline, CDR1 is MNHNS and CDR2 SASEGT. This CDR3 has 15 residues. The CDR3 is CASSEAARSTDTQYF. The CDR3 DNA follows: TGTGCCAGCAGTGAAGCGGCCAGATCCACAGATACCCAGTATTTT.

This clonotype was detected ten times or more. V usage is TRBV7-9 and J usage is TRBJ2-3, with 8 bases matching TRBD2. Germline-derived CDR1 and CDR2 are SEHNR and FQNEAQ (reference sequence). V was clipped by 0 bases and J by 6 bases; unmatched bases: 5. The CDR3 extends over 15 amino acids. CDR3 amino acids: CASSLAAGGLDTQYF. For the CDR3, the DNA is TGTGCCAGCAGCTTAGCGGCGGGAGGTTTGGATACGCAGTATTTT.

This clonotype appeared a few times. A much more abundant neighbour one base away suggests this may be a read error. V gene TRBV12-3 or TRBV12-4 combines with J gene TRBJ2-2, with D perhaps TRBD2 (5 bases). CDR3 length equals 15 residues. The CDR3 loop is CTSEGRASNTGELFF. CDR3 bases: TGTACCAGCGAGGGTCGGGCCTCGAACACCGGGGAGCTGTTTTTT.

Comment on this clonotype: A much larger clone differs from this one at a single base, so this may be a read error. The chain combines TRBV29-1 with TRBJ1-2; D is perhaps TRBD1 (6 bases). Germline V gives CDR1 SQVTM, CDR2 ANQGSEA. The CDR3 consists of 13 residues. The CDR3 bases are TGCAGCGTTGAATGGGGGGCCCACTGTGGCTACCCCTTC. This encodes CSVEWGAHCGYPF.

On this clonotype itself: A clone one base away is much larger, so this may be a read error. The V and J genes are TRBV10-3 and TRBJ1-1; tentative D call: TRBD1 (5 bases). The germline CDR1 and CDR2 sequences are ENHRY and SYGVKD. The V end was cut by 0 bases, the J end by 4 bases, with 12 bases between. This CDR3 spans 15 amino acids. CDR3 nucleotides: TGTGCCATCAGTGAGTCCCAGGGCATCGGCACTGAAGCTTTCTTT. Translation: CAISESQGIGTEAFF.

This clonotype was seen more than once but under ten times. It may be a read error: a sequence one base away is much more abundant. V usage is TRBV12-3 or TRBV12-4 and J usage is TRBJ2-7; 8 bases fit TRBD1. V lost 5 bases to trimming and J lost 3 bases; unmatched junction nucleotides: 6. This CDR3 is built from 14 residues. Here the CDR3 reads CASSPGQGIYEQYF. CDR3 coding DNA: TGTGCCAGCAGTCCCGGACAGGGTATCTACGAGCAGTACTTC.